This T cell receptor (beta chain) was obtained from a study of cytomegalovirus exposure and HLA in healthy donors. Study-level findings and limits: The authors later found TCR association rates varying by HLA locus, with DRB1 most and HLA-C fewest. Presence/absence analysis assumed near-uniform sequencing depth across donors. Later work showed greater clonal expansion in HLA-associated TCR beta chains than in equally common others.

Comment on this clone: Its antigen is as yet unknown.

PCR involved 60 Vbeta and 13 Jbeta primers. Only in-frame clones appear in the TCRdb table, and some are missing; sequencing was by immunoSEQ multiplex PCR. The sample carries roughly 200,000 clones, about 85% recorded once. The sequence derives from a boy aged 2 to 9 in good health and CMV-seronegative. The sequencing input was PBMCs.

The CDR3 DNA is TGTGCCAGCAGCGTAGGTAGTGGGGCGGGGGGGACCCAAGAGACCCAGTACTTC. Protein product: CASSVGSGAGGTQETQYF. The chain links TRBV9 to TRBJ2-5; TRBD2 aligns across 9 bases. The CDR3 extends over 18 amino acids. The germline CDR1 and CDR2 sequences are SGDLS and YYNGEE. V lost 0 bases and J lost 1; bases outside the gene matches: 10.